The 14 T cell receptor beta chains below were found in one sample sequenced in a study of blood T cells in healthy people across ages. Together with a sample-barcoded 5' primer, a J-beta primer mix was included in a second PCR lasting roughly 6 to 12 cycles. TCRdb re-called the 5' RACE reads with MiXCR, one entry per CDR3 protein. This table has about 500,000 distinct CDR3 sequences, approximately 25% appearing once. These same data were also listed under a study on T cells of mothers and their children.

The sequencing input was blood. Receptor source: a boy between 10 and 17 years old in good health.

CDR3 bases: TGCGCCAGCAGCTCCCAGCCCGCGAGGGACACTGAAGCTTTCTTT. Protein sequence: CASSSQPARDTEAFF. The chain joins TRBV5-1 to TRBJ1-1; D ambiguous. This CDR3 has 15 amino acids. CDR1 is SGHRS and CDR2 is YFSETQ in the germline V gene. Deletions cut 3 bases from V and 3 bases from J, with 15 bases between.

This chain connects TRBV7-9 to TRBJ1-1; no firm D call. CDR1 is SEHNR, CDR2 FQNEAQ, per germline (reference sequence). CDR3 size: 16 residues. V shed 5 bases and J shed 0 bases, with 16 bases lying between them. The CDR3 DNA is TGTGCCAGCAGCCCTAGTCCCCCGGTTCTGAACACTGAAGCTTTCTTT. Translating gives CASSPSPPVLNTEAFF.

This clonotype showed up just once. The chain is built from TRBV7-2 and TRBJ2-3; TRBD2 aligns across 8 bases. Germline V gene data show CDR1 as SGHTA and CDR2 as FQGNSA. The CDR3 extends over 12 amino acids. J was trimmed by 10 bases and V by 4 bases; bases with no gene match: 4. The CDR3 coding sequence is TGTGCCAGCAGCTACACTAGCGGCCCGCAGTATTTT. This sequence encodes CASSYTSGPQYF.

The chain employs TRBV15 and TRBJ1-6; a possible D gene is TRBD1 (6 bases). The V gene's germline CDR1 is LNHNV and CDR2 YYDKDF (reference sequence). Trimming took off 2 bases at V and 13 bases at J, with 15 bases between the two ends. This CDR3 has 14 residues. The CDR3, as DNA: TGTGCCACCAGCAGACGGACACCTAGGGGGCCCCTCCACTTT. Translating gives CATSRRTPRGPLHF. Together with reference TRBV15 and TRBJ1-6, the CDR3 gives the full variable domain: DAMVIQNPRYQVTQFGKPVTLSCSQTLNHNVMYWYQQKSSQAPKLLFHYYDKDFNNEADTPDNFQSRRPNTSFCFLDIRSPGLGDTAMYLCATSRRTPRGPLHFGNGTRLTVT.

The rearrangement uses TRBV6-1 and TRBJ1-6; 10 positions agree with TRBD1. Losses at the gene ends were 4 bases for V and 7 bases for J; bases not matched to a gene: 4. CDR1 is MNHNS, CDR2 SASEGT, per germline. This CDR3 region has 15 residues. The CDR3 region has the DNA TGTGCCAGCAGTGTTCCGGACAGGGGGAATTCACCCCTCCACTTT. Encoded protein: CASSVPDRGNSPLHF.

The rearrangement uses TRBV4-3 and TRBJ2-3, with 9 bases that match TRBD1. Germline V gene sequence: CDR1 LGHNA, CDR2 YSLEER. The CDR3 sequence is 18 residues long. Trimming removed 0 bases from V and 3 bases from J; junction bases left unmatched: 10. CDR3 in amino acids: CASSQDVTGGKETDTQYF. CDR3 bases: TGCGCCAGCAGCCAAGATGTCACAGGGGGCAAAGAGACAGATACGCAGTATTTT.

This clonotype was counted a few times. The V call is TRBV6-2 or TRBV6-3, the J call TRBJ2-2; maybe TRBD1 (6 bases). The CDR3 loop spans 14 amino acids. Germline lookup yields CDR1 MNHEY and CDR2 SVGEGT. The V and J ends lost 6 bases and 8 bases respectively, with 16 bases between them. Here the CDR3 DNA reads TGTGCCAGCAGGCCTACAGGGATCTGGGGGGAGCTGTTTTTT. It translates to CASRPTGIWGELFF.

The rearrangement links TRBV4-2 to TRBJ2-5; 7 bases are shared with TRBD2. V shed 1 base and J 5 bases; nucleotides not matched to a gene: 7. CDR3 length: 15 residues. CDR1 is LGHNA and CDR2 is YNFKEQ in the germline V gene. CDR3 amino acids: CASSQAGGKVETQYF. DNA for the CDR3: TGTGCCAGCAGCCAAGCGGGAGGTAAAGTGGAGACCCAGTACTTC.

This chain joins TRBV20-1 and TRBJ2-7; perhaps TRBD1 as D (8 bases). CDR1 DFQATT and CDR2 SNEGSKA come from the germline V gene (reference sequence). CDR3 length: 14 residues. V was shortened by 5 bases and J by 2 bases, with 16 bases between the two germline ends. The CDR3 DNA follows: TGCAGTGCTTTTGGACAGGGACTAACCTACGAGCAGTACTTC. Its protein is CSAFGQGLTYEQYF.

In its sample, this clonotype was seen a few times. The gene calls are TRBV7-2 and TRBJ2-5, with D unclear. The ends were cut back, 3 bases at V and 9 bases at J, with 8 bases in the middle. This CDR3 has 11 amino acids. Germline CDR1 is SGHTA and CDR2 is FQGNSA. The CDR3 loop reads CASSFGEAQYF. The DNA for the CDR3 is TGTGCCAGCAGCTTCGGTGAGGCCCAGTACTTC.

This clonotype appeared many times. The chain couples TRBV6-6 to TRBJ2-5; D unclear. This CDR3 has 12 residues. Germline CDR1 reads MNHNY; CDR2 reads SVGAGI (reference sequence). Trimming removed 6 bases from V and 4 bases from J, with 9 bases in between. This CDR3 is CASSQHGETQYF. Here the CDR3 DNA reads TGTGCCAGCAGCCAACATGGAGAGACCCAGTACTTC.

This clonotype was recorded a few times. The chain combines TRBV4-3 with TRBJ1-4, with TRBD1 as a possible D gene (5 bases). Per germline, CDR1 LGHNA and CDR2 YSLEER. Trimming took 0 bases from V and 7 from J, leaving 15 bases between them. This CDR3 is built from 16 residues. The CDR3 nucleotides read TGCGCCAGCAGCCAAGAAGGGGAGGCAGGGACTGAAAAACTGTTTTTT. Amino acid sequence: CASSQEGEAGTEKLFF.

The chain joins TRBV7-8 to TRBJ1-6; D is ambiguous. CDR1 and CDR2 from the germline V gene are SGHVS and FQNEAQ. Trimming cost V 5 bases and J 9 bases, with 11 bases left between them. CDR3 length: 13 residues. CDR3 amino acids: CASSPPSGSPLHF. DNA for the CDR3: TGTGCCAGCAGCCCTCCGAGTGGTTCACCCCTCCACTTT.

The chain has TRBV6-2 or TRBV6-3 and TRBJ2-1; D is tentatively TRBD1 or TRBD2 (5 bases each). This CDR3 region has 15 residues. From germline, CDR1 is MNHEY and CDR2 SVGEGT. V lost 5 bases and J 7 bases, leaving 18 bases between the germline ends. The CDR3 spells CASSHLGAGGNEQFF. DNA for the CDR3: TGTGCCAGCAGTCACCTTGGGGCTGGGGGTAATGAGCAGTTCTTC.